This T cell receptor (beta chain) was sequenced for a study of control samples from healthy donors and cancer patients. V shed 0 bases, J shed 6 bases, and the junction held 6 bases outside the gene matches. The CDR3 consists of 16 residues. Germline lookup yields CDR1 SGHKS and CDR2 YYEKEE (reference sequence). Assay: immunoSEQ multiplex PCR; the TCRdb copy retains only in-frame clones and omits some. This table has 140,000 to 150,000 clones, approximately 88% appearing once. This clonotype was sampled from a man under 40 in good health. V is TRBV5-5 and J is TRBJ2-1; 10 bases agree with TRBD2. The specimen sequenced was blood. CDR3 in amino acids: CASSLVLGLAANEQFF. For the CDR3, the DNA is TGTGCCAGCAGCTTGGTTTTAGGACTAGCGGCCAATGAGCAGTTCTTC. The variable domain in full, with the rest retrieved from reference TRBV5-5 and TRBJ2-1, is DAGVTQSPTHLIKTRGQQVTLRCSPISGHKSVSWYQQVLGQGPQFIFQYYEKEERGRGNFPDRFSARQFPNYSSELNVNALLLGDSALYLCASSLVLGLAANEQFFGPGTRLTVL.